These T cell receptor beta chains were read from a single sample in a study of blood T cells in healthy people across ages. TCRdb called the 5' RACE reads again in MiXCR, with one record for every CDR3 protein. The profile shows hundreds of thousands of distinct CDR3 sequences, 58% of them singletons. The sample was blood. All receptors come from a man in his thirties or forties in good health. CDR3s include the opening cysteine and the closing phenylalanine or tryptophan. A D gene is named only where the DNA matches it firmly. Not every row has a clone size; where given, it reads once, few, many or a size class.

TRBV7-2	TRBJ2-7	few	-	CASSPPGAFTEQYF	TGTGCCAGCAGCCCGCCGGGGGCGTTTACCGAGCAGTACTTC
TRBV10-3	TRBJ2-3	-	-	CAIRETLVDTQYF	TGTGCCATCAGAGAGACCCTCGTGGATACGCAGTATTTT
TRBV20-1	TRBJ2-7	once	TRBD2	CSARVLAGGTKETRYF	TGCAGTGCTAGAGTACTAGCGGGGGGAACAAAAGAGACCCGGTACTTC
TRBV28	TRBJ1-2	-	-	CASSFTHRVALRDYGYTF	TGTGCCAGCAGTTTCACCCACAGGGTCGCACTTCGTGACTATGGCTACACCTTC
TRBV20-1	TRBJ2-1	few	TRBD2	CSGKNSGGAGEQFF	TGCAGTGGGAAAAATAGCGGGGGGGCCGGTGAGCAGTTCTTC
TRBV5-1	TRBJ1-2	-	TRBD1	CASSPAGQDYGYTF	TGCGCCAGCAGCCCCGCAGGACAGGACTATGGCTACACCTTC
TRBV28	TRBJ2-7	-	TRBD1	CASISPGQGYYEQYF	TGTGCCAGCATCTCTCCGGGACAGGGCTACTACGAGCAGTACTTC
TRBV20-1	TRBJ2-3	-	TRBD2	CSANKPAGATDTQYF	TGCAGTGCAAACAAACCAGCGGGAGCCACAGATACGCAGTATTTT
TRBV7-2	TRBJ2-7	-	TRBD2	CASSLGSLAGAPYEQYF	TGTGCCAGCAGCTTAGGATCCCTAGCGGGGGCCCCCTACGAGCAGTACTTC
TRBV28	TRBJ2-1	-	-	CASSPWRQQFF	TGTGCCAGCAGCCCTTGGAGACAGCAGTTCTTC
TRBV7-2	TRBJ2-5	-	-	CASSPRVGGKTQYF	TGTGCCAGCAGCCCTCGGGTGGGGGGAAAGACCCAGTACTTC
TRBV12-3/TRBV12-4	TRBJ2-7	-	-	CASSFGQGMEAQYF	TGTGCCAGCAGTTTTGGCCAGGGGATGGAGGCCCAGTACTTC
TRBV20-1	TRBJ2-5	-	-	CSARKGTGQETQYF	TGCAGTGCTAGGAAGGGAACAGGCCAAGAGACCCAGTACTTC
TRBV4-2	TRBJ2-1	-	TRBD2	CASSRSGTVRETQFF	TGTGCCAGCAGCCGAAGCGGGACTGTGAGGGAGACCCAGTTCTTC
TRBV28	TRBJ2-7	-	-	CASSSPSGTDYEQYF	TGTGCCAGCAGTTCCCCCAGTGGGACCGACTACGAGCAGTACTTC
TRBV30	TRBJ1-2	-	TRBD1	CAWSVRLWRDSYGYTF	TGTGCCTGGAGTGTACGTCTCTGGCGGGACAGCTATGGCTACACCTTC
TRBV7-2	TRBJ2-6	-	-	CASSYAHTGANVLTF	TGTGCCAGCAGCTACGCCCATACTGGGGCCAACGTCCTGACTTTC